Below, 5 T cell receptor beta chains from the same sample are listed, as sequenced in a study of shared clonotypes between healthy human individuals. Repertoires were generated with immunoSEQ multiplex PCR, while TCRdb's copy carries only in-frame clones and drops some. The data contain over a million clones, roughly 97% of them singletons. The specimen sequenced was naive CD4+ T cells sorted from blood. Subset indicated: CD45RA+ positively selected. These receptors all stem from a man younger than 40 in good health.

CDR3 sequence: CASSSRPGGPQHF. The CDR3 coding sequence is TGTGCCAGCAGCTCCCGGCCGGGCGGGCCCCAGCATTTT. The rearrangement joins TRBV7-8 to TRBJ1-5; D call uncertain. The CDR3 has 13 residues. The germline CDR1 and CDR2 sequences are SGHVS and FQNEAQ. Trimming removed 4 bases from V and 9 bases from J, with 13 bases in between.

The chain has TRBV6-6 and TRBJ2-3; D is unclear. The CDR3 contains 14 residues. Trimming removed 6 bases from V and 0 bases from J, with 10 bases in between. Looked up from germline, CDR1 is MNHNY and CDR2 is SVGAGI (reference sequence). CDR3 nucleotide sequence: TGTGCCAGCAGCCCCCGCTCTAGCACAGATACGCAGTATTTT. This sequence encodes CASSPRSSTDTQYF.

V and J are TRBV9 and TRBJ2-3, with 9 bases fitting TRBD1. Germline trimming cut 8 bases from V and 0 bases from J; bases unmatched to any gene: 4. The CDR3 runs to 14 residues. Germline V gene lookup returns CDR1 SGDLS and CDR2 YYNGEE. The CDR3 reads CASKQGASTDTQYF. The CDR3 region has the DNA TGTGCCAGTAAACAGGGGGCCAGCACAGATACGCAGTATTTT.

On this clone: Other DNA variants within this sample encode the same CDR3. CDR3 DNA sequence: TGTGCCAGCAGCCCCGGGACAGGGACCTACGAGCAGTACTTC. Residues: CASSPGTGTYEQYF. This chain uses TRBV5-4 with TRBJ2-7; TRBD1 agrees at 9 bases. The CDR3 runs 14 residues. Germline CDR1 SGHNT, CDR2 YYREEE (reference sequence). After removal of 4 bases from V and 2 bases from J, the junction contained 4 bases not matched to a gene.

The genes are TRBV7-2 and TRBJ2-7, with D unclear. The CDR3 has 13 residues. Germline V lookup: CDR1 SGHTA, CDR2 FQGNSA. Trimming took 5 bases from V and 3 from J, leaving 11 bases between them. The CDR3 DNA reads as TGTGCCAGCAGCGAAGGAACATACTACGAGCAGTACTTC. Residues: CASSEGTYYEQYF. Using reference TRBV7-2 and TRBJ2-7 for the parts outside the CDR3, the full variable domain is GAGVSQSPSNKVTEKGKDVELRCDPISGHTALYWYRQSLGQGLEFLIYFQGNSAPDKSGLPSDRFSAERTGGSVSTLTIQRTQQEDSAVYLCASSEGTYYEQYFGPGTRLTVT.